This T cell receptor beta chain was identified during a study of CD8 T cells in ankylosing spondylitis. TCRdb reprocessed the 5' RACE reads via MiXCR and lists one record per CDR3 protein. The table includes some 220,000 distinct CDR3 sequences, around 7.9% detected once. Study findings and constraints: A motif in TCR beta, a set of eight highly homologous variants, appeared characteristic of ankylosing spondylitis blood.

This clonotype was counted ten times or more. Its target is not known. The sequence derives from a male donor with ankylosing spondylitis. Sequencing used blood, either unsorted or a sorted T cell fraction (not recorded which).

Here the CDR3 reads CAISVETSDYGYTF. The CDR3 DNA sequence: TGTGCCATCAGTGTCGAGACAAGTGATTATGGCTACACCTTC. The chain links TRBV10-3 to TRBJ1-2, with D uncertain. This CDR3 has 14 residues. Deletions cut 4 bases from V and 5 bases from J, with 14 bases between. Germline loops: CDR1 ENHRY, CDR2 SYGVKD.